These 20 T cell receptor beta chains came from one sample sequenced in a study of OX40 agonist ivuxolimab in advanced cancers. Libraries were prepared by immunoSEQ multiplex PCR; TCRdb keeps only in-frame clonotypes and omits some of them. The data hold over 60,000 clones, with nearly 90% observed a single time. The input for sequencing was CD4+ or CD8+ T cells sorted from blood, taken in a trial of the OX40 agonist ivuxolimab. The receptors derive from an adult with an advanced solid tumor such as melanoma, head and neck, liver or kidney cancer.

The CDR3 is CASSTGGSGANVLTF. CDR3 in DNA: TGTGCCAGCAGCACGGGCGGGTCTGGGGCCAACGTCCTGACTTTC. The genes are TRBV6-1 and TRBJ2-6, with a tentative D call TRBD2 (5 bases). Deletions cut 6 bases from V and 1 base from J, with 10 bases between. This CDR3 contains 15 residues. Germline V gene data show CDR1 as MNHNS and CDR2 as SASEGT.

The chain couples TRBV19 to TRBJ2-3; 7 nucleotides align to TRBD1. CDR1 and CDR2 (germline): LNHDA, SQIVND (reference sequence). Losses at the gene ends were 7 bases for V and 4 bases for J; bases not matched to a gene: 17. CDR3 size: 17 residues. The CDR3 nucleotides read TGTGCCAGTACAATAACCGCCGGGACAGTTGTGCCAGATACGCAGTATTTT. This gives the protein CASTITAGTVVPDTQYF.

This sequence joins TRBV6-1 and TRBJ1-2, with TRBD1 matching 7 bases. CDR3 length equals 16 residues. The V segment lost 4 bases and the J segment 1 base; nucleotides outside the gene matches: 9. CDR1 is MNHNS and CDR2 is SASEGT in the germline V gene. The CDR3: CASSGQGTDLNYGYTF. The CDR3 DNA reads TGTGCCAGCAGTGGTCAGGGGACAGACCTTAACTATGGCTACACCTTC.

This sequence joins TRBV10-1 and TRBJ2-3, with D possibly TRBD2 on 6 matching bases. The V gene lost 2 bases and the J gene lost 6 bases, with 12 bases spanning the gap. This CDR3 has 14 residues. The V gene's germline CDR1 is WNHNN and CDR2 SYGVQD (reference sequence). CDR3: CASSEGGLFDTQYF. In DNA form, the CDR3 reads TGCGCCAGCAGTGAGGGGGGACTTTTCGATACGCAGTATTTT.

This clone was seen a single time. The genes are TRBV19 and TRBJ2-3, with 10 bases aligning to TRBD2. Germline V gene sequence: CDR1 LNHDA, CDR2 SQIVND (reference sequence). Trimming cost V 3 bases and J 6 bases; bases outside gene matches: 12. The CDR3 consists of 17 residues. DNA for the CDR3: TGTGCCAGTAGTATCAACCCCCTAGCGGGAGCCTCGGATACGCAGTATTTT. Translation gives CASSINPLAGASDTQYF.

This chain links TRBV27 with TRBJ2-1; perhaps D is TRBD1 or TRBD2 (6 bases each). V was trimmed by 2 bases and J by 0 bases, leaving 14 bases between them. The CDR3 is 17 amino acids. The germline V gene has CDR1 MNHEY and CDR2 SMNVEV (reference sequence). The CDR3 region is CASSLRGAAPSYNEQFF. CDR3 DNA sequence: TGTGCCAGCAGTTTAAGGGGGGCAGCCCCCTCCTACAATGAGCAGTTCTTC.

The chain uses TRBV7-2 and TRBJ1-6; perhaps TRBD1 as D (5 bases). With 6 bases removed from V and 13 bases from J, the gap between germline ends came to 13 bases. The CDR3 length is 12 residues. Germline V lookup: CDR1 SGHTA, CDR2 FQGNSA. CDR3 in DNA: TGTGCCAGCAGTTGGGCGGGGCGGCCCCTCCACTTT. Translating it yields CASSWAGRPLHF.

The CDR3 bases are TGTGCCAGCAGCCAAGAAACACTAGCGGGAGGGAATGAGCAGTTCTTC. Encoded protein: CASSQETLAGGNEQFF. The chain joins TRBV4-2 to TRBJ2-1; 13 nucleotides agree with TRBD2. The CDR3 totals 16 residues. Germline assignment: CDR1 LGHNA and CDR2 YNFKEQ. V dropped 0 bases and J dropped 7; count of bases not matched to a gene: 3.

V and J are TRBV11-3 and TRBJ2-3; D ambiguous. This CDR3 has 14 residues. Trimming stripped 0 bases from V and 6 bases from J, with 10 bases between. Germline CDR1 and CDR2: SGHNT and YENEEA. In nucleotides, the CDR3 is TGTGCCAGCAGCTTAGACCTGGCCTCGGATACGCAGTATTTT. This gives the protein CASSLDLASDTQYF.

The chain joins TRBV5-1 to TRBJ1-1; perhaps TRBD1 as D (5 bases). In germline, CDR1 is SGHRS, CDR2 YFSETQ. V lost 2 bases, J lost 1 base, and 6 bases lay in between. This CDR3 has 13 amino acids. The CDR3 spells CASSFGQNTEAFF. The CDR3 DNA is TGCGCCAGCAGCTTTGGACAGAACACTGAAGCTTTCTTT. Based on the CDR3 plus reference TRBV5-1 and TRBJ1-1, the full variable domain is KAGVTQTPRYLIKTRGQQVTLSCSPISGHRSVSWYQQTPGQGLQFLFEYFSETQRNKGNFPGRFSGRQFSNSRSEMNVSTLELGDSALYLCASSFGQNTEAFFGQGTRLTVV.

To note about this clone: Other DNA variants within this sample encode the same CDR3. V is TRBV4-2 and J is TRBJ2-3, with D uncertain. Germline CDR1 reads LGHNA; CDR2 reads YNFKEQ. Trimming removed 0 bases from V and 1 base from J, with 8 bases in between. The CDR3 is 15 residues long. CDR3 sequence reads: CASSQDSGGTDTQYF. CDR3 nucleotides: TGTGCCAGCAGCCAAGATTCTGGGGGCACAGATACGCAGTATTTT.

CDR3: CASSPATGKYQPQHF. As DNA, the CDR3 is TGTGCCAGCAGTCCCGCGACAGGGAAGTATCAGCCCCAGCATTTT. The chain has TRBV28 and TRBJ1-5; 7 bases match TRBD1. This CDR3 has 15 amino acids. CDR1 is MDHEN, CDR2 SYDVKM, per germline. Trimming cost V 5 bases and J 5 bases; bases outside gene matches: 9.

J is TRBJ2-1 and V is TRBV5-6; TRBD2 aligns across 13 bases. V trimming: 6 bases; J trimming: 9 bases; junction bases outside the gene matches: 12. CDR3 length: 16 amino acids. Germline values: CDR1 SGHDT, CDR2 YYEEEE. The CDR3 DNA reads TGTGCCAGCACCAAAACCGGGACTAGCGGGAAGGGTGAGCAGTTCTTC. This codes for CASTKTGTSGKGEQFF.

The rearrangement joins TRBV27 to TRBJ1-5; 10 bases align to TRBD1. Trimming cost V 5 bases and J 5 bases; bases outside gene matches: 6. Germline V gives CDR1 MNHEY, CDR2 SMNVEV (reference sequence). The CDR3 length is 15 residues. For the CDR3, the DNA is TGTGCCAGCAGTCCCGGGACAGGGGTTGATCAGCCCCAGCATTTT. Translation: CASSPGTGVDQPQHF.

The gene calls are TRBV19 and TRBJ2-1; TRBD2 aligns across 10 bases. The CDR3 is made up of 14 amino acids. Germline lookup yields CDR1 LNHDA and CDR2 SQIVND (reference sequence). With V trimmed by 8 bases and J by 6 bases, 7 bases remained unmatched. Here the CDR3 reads CASAWTSGINEQFF. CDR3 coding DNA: TGTGCCAGTGCCTGGACTAGCGGTATCAATGAGCAGTTCTTC.

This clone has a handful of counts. This CDR3 is CASRYQGEAFF. CDR3 DNA sequence: TGTGCCAGCAGGTACCAAGGGGAAGCTTTCTTT. The V call is TRBV25-1, the J call TRBJ1-1, with D unclear. The CDR3 is made up of 11 amino acids. In germline, CDR1 is MGHDK, CDR2 SYGVNS. The ends were cut back, 6 bases at V and 8 bases at J, with 10 bases in the middle.

In DNA, the CDR3 is TGTGCCAGCAGTCGTGGACAGTACGAGCAGTACTTC. The encoded protein is CASSRGQYEQYF. The rearrangement uses TRBV6-1 and TRBJ2-7; TRBD1 is a possible D gene (6 bases). The ends were cut back, 5 bases at V and 4 bases at J, with 9 bases in the middle. The CDR3 consists of 12 residues. CDR1 is MNHNS and CDR2 is SASEGT in the germline V gene.

In DNA form, the CDR3 reads TGTGCCATCAGTGAAGGGGCTTATAGCAATCAGCCCCAGCATTTT. Translation gives CAISEGAYSNQPQHF. The chain carries TRBV10-3 and TRBJ1-5; a possible D gene is TRBD1 (5 bases). The CDR3 is 15 amino acids. Germline V gene data show CDR1 as ENHRY and CDR2 as SYGVKD. The V gene lost 3 bases and the J gene lost 0 bases, with 9 bases spanning the gap.

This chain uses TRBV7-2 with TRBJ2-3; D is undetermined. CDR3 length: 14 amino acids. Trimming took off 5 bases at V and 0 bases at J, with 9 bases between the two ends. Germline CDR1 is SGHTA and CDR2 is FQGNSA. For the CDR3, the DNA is TGTGCCAGCAGCCCGCTTTCTAGCACAGATACGCAGTATTTT. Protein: CASSPLSSTDTQYF. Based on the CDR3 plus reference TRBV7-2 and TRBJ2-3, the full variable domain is GAGVSQSPSNKVTEKGKDVELRCDPISGHTALYWYRQSLGQGLEFLIYFQGNSAPDKSGLPSDRFSAERTGGSVSTLTIQRTQQEDSAVYLCASSPLSSTDTQYFGPGTRLTVL.

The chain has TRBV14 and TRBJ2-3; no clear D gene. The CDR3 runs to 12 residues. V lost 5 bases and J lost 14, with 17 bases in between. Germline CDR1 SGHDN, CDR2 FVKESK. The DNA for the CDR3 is TGTGCCAGCAGCTTCTCGTCGGAAAGGGTGTATTTT. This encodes CASSFSSERVYF.